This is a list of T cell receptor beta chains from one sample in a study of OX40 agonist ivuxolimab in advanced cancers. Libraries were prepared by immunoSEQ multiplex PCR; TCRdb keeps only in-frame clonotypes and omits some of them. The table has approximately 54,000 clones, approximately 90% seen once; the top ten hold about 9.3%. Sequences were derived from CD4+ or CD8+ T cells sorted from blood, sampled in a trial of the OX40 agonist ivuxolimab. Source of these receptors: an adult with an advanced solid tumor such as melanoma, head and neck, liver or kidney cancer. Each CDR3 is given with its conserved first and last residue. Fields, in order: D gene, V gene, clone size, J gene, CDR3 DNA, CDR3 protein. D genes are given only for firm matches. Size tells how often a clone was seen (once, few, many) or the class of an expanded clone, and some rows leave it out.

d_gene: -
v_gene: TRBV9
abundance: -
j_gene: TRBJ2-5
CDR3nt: TGTGCCAGCAGCGTAGCTGGAGGCAGGGGTGAGACCCAGTACTTC
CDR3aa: CASSVAGGRGETQYF

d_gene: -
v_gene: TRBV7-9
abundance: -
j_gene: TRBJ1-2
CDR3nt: TGTGCCAGCAGCTCCTATCCTTACGACAGCAACTATGGCTACACCTTC
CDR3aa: CASSSYPYDSNYGYTF

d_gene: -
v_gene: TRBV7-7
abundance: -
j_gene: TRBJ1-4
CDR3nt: TGTGCTAGCAGCTTAGTCCCCAGACAAGGTGAAAAACTGTTTTTT
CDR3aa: CASSLVPRQGEKLFF

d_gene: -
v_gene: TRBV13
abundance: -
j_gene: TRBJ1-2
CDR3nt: TGTGCCAGCACCCTTGAGGGGAGCGGAGGCTACACCTTC
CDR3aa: CASTLEGSGGYTF

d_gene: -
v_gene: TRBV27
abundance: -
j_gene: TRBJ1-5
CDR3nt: TGTGCCAGCAGTTTTGGTGGCAATCAGCCCCAGCATTTT
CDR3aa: CASSFGGNQPQHF

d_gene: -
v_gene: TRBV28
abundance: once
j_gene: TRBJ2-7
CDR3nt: TGTGCCAGCAGCCCCTGGGTACTCGAGGGGTACTACGAGCAGTACTTC
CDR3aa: CASSPWVLEGYYEQYF

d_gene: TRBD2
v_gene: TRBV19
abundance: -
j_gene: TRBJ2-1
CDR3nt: TGTGCCAGTAGTATTACTAGCGGTTACAATGAGCAGTTCTTC
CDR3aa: CASSITSGYNEQFF

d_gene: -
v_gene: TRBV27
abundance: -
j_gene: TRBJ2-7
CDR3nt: TGTGCCAGCAGTTTAGTGGCTCAGAGCTCCTACGAGCAGTACTTC
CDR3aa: CASSLVAQSSYEQYF

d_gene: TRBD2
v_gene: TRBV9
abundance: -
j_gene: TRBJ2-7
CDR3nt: TGTGCCAGCAGCGTAACCGGGGGAGGGGTTTACGAGCAGTACTTC
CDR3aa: CASSVTGGGVYEQYF

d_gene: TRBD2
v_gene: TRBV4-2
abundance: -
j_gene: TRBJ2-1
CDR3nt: TGTGCCAGCAGCCAAGATTATTGGCTGAGCGGGGGGGACCGCTCCTACAATGAGCAGTTCTTC
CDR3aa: CASSQDYWLSGGDRSYNEQFF

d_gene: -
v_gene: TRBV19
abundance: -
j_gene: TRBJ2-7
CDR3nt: TGTGCCACCTCCTCAGGGGGGACAGACTACGAGCAGTACTTC
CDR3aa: CATSSGGTDYEQYF

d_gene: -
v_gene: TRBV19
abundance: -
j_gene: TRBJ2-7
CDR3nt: TGTGCCAGTAGTATGACGCTTTGGGGCAACTCCTACGAGCAGTACTTC
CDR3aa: CASSMTLWGNSYEQYF

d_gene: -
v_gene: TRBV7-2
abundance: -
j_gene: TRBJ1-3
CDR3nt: TGTGCCAGCAGCTTAGGGGGCGGAAACACCATATATTTT
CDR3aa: CASSLGGGNTIYF

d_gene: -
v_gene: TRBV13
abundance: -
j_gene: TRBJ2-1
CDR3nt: TGTGCCAGCAGCTCCGATTTTAGCTACAATGAGCAGTTCTTC
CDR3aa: CASSSDFSYNEQFF

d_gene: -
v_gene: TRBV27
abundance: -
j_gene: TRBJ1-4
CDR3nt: TGTGCCAGCAGCTTGGTTTCAGGACTCGTTAATGAAAAACTGTTTTTT
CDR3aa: CASSLVSGLVNEKLFF

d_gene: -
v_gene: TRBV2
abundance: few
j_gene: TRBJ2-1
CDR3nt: TGTGCCAGCAGTGTCCGGATTCCCCCCTACAATGAGCAGTTCTTC
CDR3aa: CASSVRIPPYNEQFF

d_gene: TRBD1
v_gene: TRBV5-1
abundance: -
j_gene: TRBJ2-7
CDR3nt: TGCGCCACCATGGGCCGACAGGGGTATGCTTGGGGTGACTCCTACGAGCAGTACTTC
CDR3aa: CATMGRQGYAWGDSYEQYF

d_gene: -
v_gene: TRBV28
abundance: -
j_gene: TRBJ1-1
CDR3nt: TGTGCCAGCAGTTTGCCGGACACTGAAGCTTTCTTT
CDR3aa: CASSLPDTEAFF

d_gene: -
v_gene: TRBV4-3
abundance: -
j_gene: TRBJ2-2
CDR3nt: TGCGCCAGCAGCCAAAGGGCCGACACATCAACCGGGGAGCTGTTTTTT
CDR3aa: CASSQRADTSTGELFF

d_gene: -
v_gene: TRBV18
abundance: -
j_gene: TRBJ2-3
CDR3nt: TGTGCCAGCTCAAAAGCGGACCGAAGCACAGATACGCAGTATTTT
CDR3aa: CASSKADRSTDTQYF

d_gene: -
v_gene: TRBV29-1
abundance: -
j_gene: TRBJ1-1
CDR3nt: TGCAGCGTTGACCCCATGAACACTGAAGCTTTCTTT
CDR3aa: CSVDPMNTEAFF

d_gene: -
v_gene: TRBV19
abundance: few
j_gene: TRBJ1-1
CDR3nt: TGTGCCAGTAGTATAGACCGAGGCACTGAAGCTTTCTTT
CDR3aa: CASSIDRGTEAFF

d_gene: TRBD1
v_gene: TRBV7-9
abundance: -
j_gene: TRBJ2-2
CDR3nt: TGTGCCTTACAAGGGGGCGAGACCGGGGAGCTGTTTTTT
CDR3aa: CALQGGETGELFF

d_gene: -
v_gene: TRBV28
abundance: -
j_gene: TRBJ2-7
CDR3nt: TGTGCCAGCAAGGGGGCCTACGAGCAGTACTTC
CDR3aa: CASKGAYEQYF

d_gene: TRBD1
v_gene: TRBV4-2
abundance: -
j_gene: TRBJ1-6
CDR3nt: TGTGCCAGCAGCCCCGTGGGACAGGGGAATTCACCCCTCCACTTT
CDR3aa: CASSPVGQGNSPLHF

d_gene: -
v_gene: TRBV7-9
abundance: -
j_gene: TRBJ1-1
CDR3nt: TGTGCCAGCAGCCCTTGGGGAGGCGCGAACACTGAAGCTTTCTTT
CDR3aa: CASSPWGGANTEAFF

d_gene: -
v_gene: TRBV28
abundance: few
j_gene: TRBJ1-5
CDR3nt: TGTGCCAGCAGTCGATACGTGGGGGCGAACAATCAGCCCCAGCATTTT
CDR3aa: CASSRYVGANNQPQHF

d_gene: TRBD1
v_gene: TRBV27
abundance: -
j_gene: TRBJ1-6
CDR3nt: TGTGCCAGCAGTTTATCACAGGGGAGCTCCTATAATTCACCCCTCCACTTT
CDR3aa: CASSLSQGSSYNSPLHF

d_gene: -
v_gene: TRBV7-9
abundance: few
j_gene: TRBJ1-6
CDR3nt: TGTGCCAGCAGCCAGGAGGGCACGGGGTCACCCCTCCACTTT
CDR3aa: CASSQEGTGSPLHF

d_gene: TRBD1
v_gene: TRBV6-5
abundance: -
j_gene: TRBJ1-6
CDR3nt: TGTGCCAGCAGTTATACAGGGGGAAGAGGATCACCCCTCCACTTT
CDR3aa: CASSYTGGRGSPLHF

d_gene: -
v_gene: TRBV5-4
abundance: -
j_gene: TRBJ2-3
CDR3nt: TGTGCCAGCAGCTTGGGCGACTTTTTCGGATTCCAGTATTTT
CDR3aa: CASSLGDFFGFQYF

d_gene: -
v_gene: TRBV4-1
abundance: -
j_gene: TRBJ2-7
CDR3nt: TGCGCCAGCAGCCAAGTTCCAGGACTGACGCCCTCCTACGAGCAGTACTTC
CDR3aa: CASSQVPGLTPSYEQYF

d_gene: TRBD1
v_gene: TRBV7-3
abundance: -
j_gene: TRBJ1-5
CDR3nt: TGTGCCAGCAGCTTACTAGGGGGCGCGGGTCAGCCCCAGCATTTT
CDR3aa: CASSLLGGAGQPQHF

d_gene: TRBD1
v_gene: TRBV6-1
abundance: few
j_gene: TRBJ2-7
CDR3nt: TGTGCCAGCAGTGAAGTATGGACAGGGAGAATCTACGAGCAGTACTTC
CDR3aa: CASSEVWTGRIYEQYF

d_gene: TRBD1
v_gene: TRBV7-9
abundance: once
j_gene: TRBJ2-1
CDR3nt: TGTGCCAGCAGTCCCCGGGACAGGGGCCACAATGAGCAGTTCTTC
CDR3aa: CASSPRDRGHNEQFF

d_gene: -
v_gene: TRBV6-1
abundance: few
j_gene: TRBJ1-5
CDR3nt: TGTGCCAGCAGTGGACTCCCCTTTAGCAATCAGCCCCAGCATTTT
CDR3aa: CASSGLPFSNQPQHF

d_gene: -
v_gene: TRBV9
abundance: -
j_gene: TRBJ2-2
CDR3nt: TGTGCCAGCAGCGACCAGGGAGACACCGGGGAGCTGTTTTTT
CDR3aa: CASSDQGDTGELFF

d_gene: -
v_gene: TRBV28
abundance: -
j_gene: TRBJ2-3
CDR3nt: TGTGCCAGCCACCCCCGGGGCGGCACAGATACGCAGTATTTT
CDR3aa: CASHPRGGTDTQYF

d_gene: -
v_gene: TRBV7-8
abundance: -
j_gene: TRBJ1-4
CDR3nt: TGTGCCAGCAGCTCCACCAGGGGCGCAGGGGAAAAACTGTTTTTT
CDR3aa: CASSSTRGAGEKLFF

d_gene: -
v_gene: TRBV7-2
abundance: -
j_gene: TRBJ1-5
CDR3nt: TGTGCCAGCAGCTCCGTGTCGGCTCCCAATCAGCCCCAGCATTTT
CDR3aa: CASSSVSAPNQPQHF

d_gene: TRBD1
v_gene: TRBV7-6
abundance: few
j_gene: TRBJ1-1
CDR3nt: TGTGCCAGCAGCGCACAGGGGGAAGCTTTCTTT
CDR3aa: CASSAQGEAFF

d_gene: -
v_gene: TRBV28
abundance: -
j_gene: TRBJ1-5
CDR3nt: TGTGCCAGCAGTTTAGAGGCGGCAAGCTCTCAGCCCCAGCATTTT
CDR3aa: CASSLEAASSQPQHF

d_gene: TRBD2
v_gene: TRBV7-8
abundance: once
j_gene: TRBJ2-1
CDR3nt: TGTGCCAGCAGCGCCCCGGGGTTGGCGGGAGTTTACAATGAGCAGTTCTTC
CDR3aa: CASSAPGLAGVYNEQFF

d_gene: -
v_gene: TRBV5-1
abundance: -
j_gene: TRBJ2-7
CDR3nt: TGCGCCAGCAGCACCGGGACTGGCTCCTACGAGCAGTACTTC
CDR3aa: CASSTGTGSYEQYF

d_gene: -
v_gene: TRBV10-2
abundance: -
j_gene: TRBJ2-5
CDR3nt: TGCGCCAGCAGTGATGGACGGGGTCGGGAGACCCAGTACTTC
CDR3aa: CASSDGRGRETQYF

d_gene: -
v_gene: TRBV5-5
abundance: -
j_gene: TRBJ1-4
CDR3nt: TGTGCCAGCAGCTTTGTAGGGGATGGGACCGTAGATGAAAAACTGTTTTTT
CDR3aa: CASSFVGDGTVDEKLFF

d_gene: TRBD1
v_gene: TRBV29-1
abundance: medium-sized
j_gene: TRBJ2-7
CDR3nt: TGCAGCGTAGCCGGACAGGGCCTAACCTACGAGCAGTACTTC
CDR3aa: CSVAGQGLTYEQYF

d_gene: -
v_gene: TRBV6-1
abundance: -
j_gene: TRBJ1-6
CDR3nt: TGTGCCAGCAGTGAAGAGACAGCAAATAATTCACCCCTCCACTTT
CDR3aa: CASSEETANNSPLHF

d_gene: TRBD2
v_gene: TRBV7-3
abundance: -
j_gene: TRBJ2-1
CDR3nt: TGTGCCAGCAGCTTATTAGCGGGAGGGAACAATGAGCAGTTCTTC
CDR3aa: CASSLLAGGNNEQFF

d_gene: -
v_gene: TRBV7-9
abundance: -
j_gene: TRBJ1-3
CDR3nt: TGTGCCGAACGAGTCGACTCTGGAAACACCATATATTTT
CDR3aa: CAERVDSGNTIYF

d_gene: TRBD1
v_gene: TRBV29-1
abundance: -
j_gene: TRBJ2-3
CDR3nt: TGCAGCGCTACGACCCCTTGGGATTCGGACAGGGGTGGCACAGATACGCAGTATTTT
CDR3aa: CSATTPWDSDRGGTDTQYF

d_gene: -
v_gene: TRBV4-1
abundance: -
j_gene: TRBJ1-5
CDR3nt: TGCGCCAGCAGCCAAGAATGGGGGCTCCAACCGACCCAGCATTTT
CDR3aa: CASSQEWGLQPTQHF

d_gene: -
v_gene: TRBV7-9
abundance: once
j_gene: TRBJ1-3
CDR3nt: TGTGCCAGCAGCTTGACCAGGTACTCTGGAAACACCATATATTTT
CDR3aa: CASSLTRYSGNTIYF

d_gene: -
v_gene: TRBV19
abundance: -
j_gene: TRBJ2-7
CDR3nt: TGTGCCAGTTCGCCGGGACGCTACGAGCAGTACTTC
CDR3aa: CASSPGRYEQYF

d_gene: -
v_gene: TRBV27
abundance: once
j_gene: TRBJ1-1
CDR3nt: TGTGCCAGCAGTCCGCATCCCGGGTTGGAAGCTTTCTTT
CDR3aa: CASSPHPGLEAFF

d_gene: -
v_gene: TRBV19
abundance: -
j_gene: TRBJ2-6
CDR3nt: TGTGCCAGCACGGGCTCTGGGGCCAACGTCCTGACTTTC
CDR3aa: CASTGSGANVLTF